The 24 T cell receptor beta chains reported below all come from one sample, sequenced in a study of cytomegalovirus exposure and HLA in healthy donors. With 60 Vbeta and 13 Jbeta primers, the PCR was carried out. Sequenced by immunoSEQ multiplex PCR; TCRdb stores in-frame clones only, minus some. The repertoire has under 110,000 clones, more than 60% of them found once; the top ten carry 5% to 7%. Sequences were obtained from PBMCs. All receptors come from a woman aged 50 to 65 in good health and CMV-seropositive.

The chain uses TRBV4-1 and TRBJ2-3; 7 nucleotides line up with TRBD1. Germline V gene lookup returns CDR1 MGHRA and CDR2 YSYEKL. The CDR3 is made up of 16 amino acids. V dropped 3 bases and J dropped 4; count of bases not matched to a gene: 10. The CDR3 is CASSHPQTGSADTQYF. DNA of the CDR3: TGCGCCAGCAGCCACCCCCAGACAGGGAGCGCAGATACGCAGTATTTT.

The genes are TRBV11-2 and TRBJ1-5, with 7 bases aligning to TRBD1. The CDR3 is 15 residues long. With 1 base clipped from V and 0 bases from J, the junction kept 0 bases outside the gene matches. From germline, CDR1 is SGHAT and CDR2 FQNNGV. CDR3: CASSLGQGSNQPQHF. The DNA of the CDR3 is TGTGCCAGCAGCTTAGGACAGGGTAGCAATCAGCCCCAGCATTTT.

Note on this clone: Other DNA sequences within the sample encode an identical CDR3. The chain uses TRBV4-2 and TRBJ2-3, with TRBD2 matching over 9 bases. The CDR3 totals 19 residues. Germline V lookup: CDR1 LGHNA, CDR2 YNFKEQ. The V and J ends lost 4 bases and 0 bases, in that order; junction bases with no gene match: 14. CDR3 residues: CASSRAGTSGGISTDTQYF. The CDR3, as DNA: TGTGCCAGCAGCCGAGCCGGGACCAGCGGGGGGATTAGCACAGATACGCAGTATTTT.

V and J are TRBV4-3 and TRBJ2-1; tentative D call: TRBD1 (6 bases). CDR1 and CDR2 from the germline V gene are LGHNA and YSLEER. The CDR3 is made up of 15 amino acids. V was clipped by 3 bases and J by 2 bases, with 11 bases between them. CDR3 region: CASSHTGYPYNEQFF. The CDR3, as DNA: TGCGCCAGCAGCCACACAGGGTACCCCTACAATGAGCAGTTCTTC.

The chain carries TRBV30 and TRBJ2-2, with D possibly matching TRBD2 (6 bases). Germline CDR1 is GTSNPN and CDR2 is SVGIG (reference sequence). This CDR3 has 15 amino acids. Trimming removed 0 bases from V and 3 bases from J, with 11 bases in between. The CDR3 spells CAWSVPGLYTGELFF. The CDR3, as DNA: TGTGCCTGGAGTGTACCGGGACTTTACACCGGGGAGCTGTTTTTT.

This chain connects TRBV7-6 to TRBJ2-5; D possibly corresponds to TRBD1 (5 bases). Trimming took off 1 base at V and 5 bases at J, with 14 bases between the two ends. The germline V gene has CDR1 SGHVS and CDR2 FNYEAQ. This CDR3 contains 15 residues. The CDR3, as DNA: TGTGCCAGCAGCTTAGAACAGGTGTATGGCGAGACCCAGTACTTC. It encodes CASSLEQVYGETQYF.

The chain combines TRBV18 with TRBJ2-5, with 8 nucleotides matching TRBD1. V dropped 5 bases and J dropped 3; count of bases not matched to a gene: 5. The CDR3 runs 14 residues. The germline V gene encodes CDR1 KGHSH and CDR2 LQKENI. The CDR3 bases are TGTGCCAGCTCAACTCAGGGGGCGGAAGAGACCCAGTACTTC. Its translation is CASSTQGAEETQYF.

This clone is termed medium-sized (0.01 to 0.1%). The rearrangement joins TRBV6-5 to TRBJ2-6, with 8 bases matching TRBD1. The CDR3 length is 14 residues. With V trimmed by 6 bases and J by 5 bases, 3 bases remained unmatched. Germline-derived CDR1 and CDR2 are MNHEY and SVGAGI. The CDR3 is CASRDRARANVLTF. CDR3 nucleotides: TGTGCCAGCAGGGACAGGGCGAGGGCCAACGTCCTGACTTTC.

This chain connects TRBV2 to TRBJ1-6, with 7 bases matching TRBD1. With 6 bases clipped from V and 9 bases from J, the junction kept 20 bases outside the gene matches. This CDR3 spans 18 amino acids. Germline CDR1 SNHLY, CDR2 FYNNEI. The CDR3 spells CASRERVSLQGFSSPLHF. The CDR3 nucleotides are TGTGCCAGCAGAGAACGAGTGAGTCTACAGGGGTTCAGTTCACCCCTCCACTTT. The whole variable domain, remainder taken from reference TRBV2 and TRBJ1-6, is EPEVTQTPSHQVTQMGQEVILRCVPISNHLYFYWYRQILGQKVEFLVSFYNNEISEKSEIFDDQFSVERPDGSNFTLKIRSTKLEDSAMYFCASRERVSLQGFSSPLHFGNGTRLTVT.

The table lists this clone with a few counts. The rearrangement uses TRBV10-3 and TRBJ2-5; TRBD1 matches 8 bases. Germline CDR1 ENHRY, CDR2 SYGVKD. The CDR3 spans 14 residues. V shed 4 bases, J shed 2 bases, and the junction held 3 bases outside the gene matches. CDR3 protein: CAISVGTGQETQYF. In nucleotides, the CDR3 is TGTGCCATCAGTGTTGGGACAGGACAAGAGACCCAGTACTTC.

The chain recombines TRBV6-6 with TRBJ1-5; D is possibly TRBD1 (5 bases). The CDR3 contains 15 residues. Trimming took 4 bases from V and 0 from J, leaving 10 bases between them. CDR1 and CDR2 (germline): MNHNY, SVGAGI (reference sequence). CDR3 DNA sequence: TGTGCCAGCAGTTTTACAGGACCTAGCAATCAGCCCCAGCATTTT. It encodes CASSFTGPSNQPQHF.

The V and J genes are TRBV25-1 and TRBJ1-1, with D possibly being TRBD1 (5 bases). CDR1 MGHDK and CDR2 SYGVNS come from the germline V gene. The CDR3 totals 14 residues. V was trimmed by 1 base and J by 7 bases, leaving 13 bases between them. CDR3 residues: CASSELGQGGEAFF. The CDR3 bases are TGTGCCAGCAGTGAATTGGGTCAGGGCGGTGAAGCTTTCTTT.

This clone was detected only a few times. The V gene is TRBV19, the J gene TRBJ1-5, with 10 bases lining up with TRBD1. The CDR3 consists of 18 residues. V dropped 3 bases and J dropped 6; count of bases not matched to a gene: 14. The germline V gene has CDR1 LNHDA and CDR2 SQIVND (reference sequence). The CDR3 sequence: CASSIRVPGQGTLQPQHF. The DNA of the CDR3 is TGTGCCAGTAGTATTAGAGTGCCGGGACAGGGGACGCTTCAGCCCCAGCATTTT. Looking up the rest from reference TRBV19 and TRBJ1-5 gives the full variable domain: DGGITQSPKYLFRKEGQNVTLSCEQNLNHDAMYWYRQDPGQGLRLIYYSQIVNDFQKGDIAEGYSVSREKKESFPLTVTSAQKNPTAFYLCASSIRVPGQGTLQPQHFGDGTRLSIL.

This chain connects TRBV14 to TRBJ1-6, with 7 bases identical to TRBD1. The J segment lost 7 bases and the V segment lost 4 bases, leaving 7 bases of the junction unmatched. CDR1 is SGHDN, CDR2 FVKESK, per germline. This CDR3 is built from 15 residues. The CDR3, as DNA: TGTGCCAGCAGCCCCAGGGGGAGGCCGAATTCACCCCTCCACTTT. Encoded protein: CASSPRGRPNSPLHF.

This CDR3 is CASSRQGAAVGYTF. The CDR3 coding sequence is TGTGCCAGCAGCCGACAGGGGGCGGCAGTTGGCTACACCTTC. V gene TRBV7-2 combines with J gene TRBJ1-2; TRBD1 matches at 10 bases. Germline CDR1 is SGHTA and CDR2 is FQGNSA. V shed 5 bases and J 7 bases; nucleotides not matched to a gene: 7. The CDR3 length is 14 residues.

The CDR3 loop reads CASSIPNGGTEAFF. DNA of the CDR3: TGTGCCAGTAGTATACCTAATGGGGGGACTGAAGCTTTCTTT. The chain is built from TRBV19 and TRBJ1-1, with a possible D match to TRBD1 (5 bases). Germline CDR1 LNHDA, CDR2 SQIVND (reference sequence). This CDR3 region has 14 residues. Trimming cost V 2 bases and J 5 bases, with 12 bases left between them.

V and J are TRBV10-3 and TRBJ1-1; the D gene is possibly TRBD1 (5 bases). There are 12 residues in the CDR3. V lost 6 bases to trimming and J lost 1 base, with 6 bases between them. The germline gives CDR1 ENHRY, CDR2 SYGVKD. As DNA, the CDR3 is TGTGCCATCAGCACAGGGAACACTGAAGCTTTCTTT. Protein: CAISTGNTEAFF.

The CDR3 region has the DNA TGTGCCAGCAGTTACCCGACAGGATCCCGTGGCTACACCTTC. Translated: CASSYPTGSRGYTF. The chain recombines TRBV28 with TRBJ1-2; D is possibly TRBD1 (6 bases). This CDR3 spans 14 amino acids. The ends were cut back, 4 bases at V and 7 bases at J, with 16 bases in the middle. CDR1 MDHEN and CDR2 SYDVKM come from the germline V gene.

The CDR3 nucleotides read TGCGCCAGCAGCCACGACAGGGAGTATGGCTACACCTTC. Translated, it gives CASSHDREYGYTF. The rearrangement joins TRBV4-1 to TRBJ1-2, with TRBD1 matching 7 bases. Germline V gene lookup returns CDR1 MGHRA and CDR2 YSYEKL. The ends lost 3 bases at V and 5 bases at J; junction bases unmatched: 3. The CDR3 covers 13 residues.

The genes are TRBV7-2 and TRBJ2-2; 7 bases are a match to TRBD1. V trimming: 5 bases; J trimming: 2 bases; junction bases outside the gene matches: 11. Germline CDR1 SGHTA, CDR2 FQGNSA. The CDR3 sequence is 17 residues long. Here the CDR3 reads CASSTRQGKINTGELFF. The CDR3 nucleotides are TGTGCCAGCAGCACCCGACAGGGCAAAATAAACACCGGGGAGCTGTTTTTT.

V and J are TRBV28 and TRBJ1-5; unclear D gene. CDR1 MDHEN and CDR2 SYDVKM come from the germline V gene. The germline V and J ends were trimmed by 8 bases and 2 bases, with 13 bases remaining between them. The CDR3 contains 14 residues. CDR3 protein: CASAEVWRNQPQHF. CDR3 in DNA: TGTGCCAGCGCTGAGGTGTGGCGCAATCAGCCCCAGCATTTT.

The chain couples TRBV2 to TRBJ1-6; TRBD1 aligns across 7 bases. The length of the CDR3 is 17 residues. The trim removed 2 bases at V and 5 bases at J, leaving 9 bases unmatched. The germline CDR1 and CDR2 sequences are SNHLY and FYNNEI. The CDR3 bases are TGTGCCAGCAGTGAAAAGGCAGGGGGTTCCCATAATTCACCCCTCCACTTT. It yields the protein CASSEKAGGSHNSPLHF.

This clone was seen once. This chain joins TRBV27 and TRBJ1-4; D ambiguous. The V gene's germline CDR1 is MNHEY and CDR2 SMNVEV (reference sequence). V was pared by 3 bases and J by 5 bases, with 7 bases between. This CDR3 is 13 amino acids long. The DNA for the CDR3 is TGTGCCAGCAGTTTTCAGAGGAATGAAAAACTGTTTTTT. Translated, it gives CASSFQRNEKLFF.

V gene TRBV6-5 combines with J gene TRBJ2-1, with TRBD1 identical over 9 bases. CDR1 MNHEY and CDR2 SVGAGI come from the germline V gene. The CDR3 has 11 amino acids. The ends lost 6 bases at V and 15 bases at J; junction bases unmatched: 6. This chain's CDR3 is CASSFGQGLFF. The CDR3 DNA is TGTGCCAGCAGCTTCGGACAGGGGCTGTTCTTC.